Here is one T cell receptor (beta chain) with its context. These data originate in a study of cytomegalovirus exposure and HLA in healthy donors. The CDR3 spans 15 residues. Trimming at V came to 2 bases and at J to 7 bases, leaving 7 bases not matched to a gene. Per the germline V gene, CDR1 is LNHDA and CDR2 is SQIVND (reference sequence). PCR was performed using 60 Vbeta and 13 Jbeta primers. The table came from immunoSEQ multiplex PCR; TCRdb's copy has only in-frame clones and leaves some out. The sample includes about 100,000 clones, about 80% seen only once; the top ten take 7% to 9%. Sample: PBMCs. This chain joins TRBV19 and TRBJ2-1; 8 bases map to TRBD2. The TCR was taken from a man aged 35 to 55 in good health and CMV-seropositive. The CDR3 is CASSIPGLALNEQFF. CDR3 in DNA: TGTGCCAGTAGTATACCCGGACTAGCCCTTAATGAGCAGTTCTTC.